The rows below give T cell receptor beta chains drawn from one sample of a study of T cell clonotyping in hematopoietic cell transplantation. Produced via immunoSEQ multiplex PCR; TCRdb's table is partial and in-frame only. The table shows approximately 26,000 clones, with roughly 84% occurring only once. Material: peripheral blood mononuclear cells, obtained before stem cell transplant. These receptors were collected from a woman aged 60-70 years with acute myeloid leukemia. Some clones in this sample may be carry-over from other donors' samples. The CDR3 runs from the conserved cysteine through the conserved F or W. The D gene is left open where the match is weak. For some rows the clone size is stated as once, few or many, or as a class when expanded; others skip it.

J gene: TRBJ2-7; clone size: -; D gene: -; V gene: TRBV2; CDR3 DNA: TGTGCCAGCAGGCTACAGGGAGGAGGGATTTCGGGCTACGAGCAGTACTTC; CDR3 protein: CASRLQGGGISGYEQYF
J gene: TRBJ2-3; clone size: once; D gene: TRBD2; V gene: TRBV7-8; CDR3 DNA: TGTGCCAGCAGCTTAAGGCTAGCGGGCACAGATACGCAGTATTTT; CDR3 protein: CASSLRLAGTDTQYF
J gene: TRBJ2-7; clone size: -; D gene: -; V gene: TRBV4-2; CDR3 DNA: TGTGCCAGCAGCCAAGCTCAGACTAGGACGTACGAGCAGTACTTC; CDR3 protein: CASSQAQTRTYEQYF
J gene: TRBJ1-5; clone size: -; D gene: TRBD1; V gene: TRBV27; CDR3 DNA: TGTGCCAGCACCACCGGGACAGGGTTTGTTAGCAATCAGCCCCAGCATTTT; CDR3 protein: CASTTGTGFVSNQPQHF
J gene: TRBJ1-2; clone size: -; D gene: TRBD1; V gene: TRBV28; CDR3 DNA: TGTGCCAGCAAGTATGGGACAGGGGTTTCCTATGGCTACACCTTC; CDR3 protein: CASKYGTGVSYGYTF
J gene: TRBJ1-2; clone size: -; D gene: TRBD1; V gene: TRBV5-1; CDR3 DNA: TGCGCCAGCAGCCGGGACAGCCGAAACGACTATGGCTACACCTTC; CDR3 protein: CASSRDSRNDYGYTF
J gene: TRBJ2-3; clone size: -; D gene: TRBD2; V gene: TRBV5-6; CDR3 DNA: TGTGCCAGCAGCCGGGGGGGGACAGATACGCAGTATTTT; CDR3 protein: CASSRGGTDTQYF
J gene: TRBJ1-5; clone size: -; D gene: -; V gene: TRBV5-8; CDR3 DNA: TGTGCCAGCAGCTTGGCCGAGAGTCAGCCCCAGCATTTT; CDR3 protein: CASSLAESQPQHF
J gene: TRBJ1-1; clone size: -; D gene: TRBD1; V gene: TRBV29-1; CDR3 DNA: TGCAGCGTCCAACAACCGGACAGGCCCCGGGGTGAAGCTTTCTTT; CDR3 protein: CSVQQPDRPRGEAFF
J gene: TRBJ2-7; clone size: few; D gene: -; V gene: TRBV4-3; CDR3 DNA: TGCGCCAGCAGCCCGGCGGTTCTATACGAGCAGTACTTC; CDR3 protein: CASSPAVLYEQYF
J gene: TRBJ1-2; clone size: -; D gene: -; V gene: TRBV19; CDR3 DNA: TGTGCCAGTAGTGGGACAAACTATGGCTACACCTTC; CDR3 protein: CASSGTNYGYTF
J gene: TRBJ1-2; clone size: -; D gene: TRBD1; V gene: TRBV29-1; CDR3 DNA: TGCAGCGTTGAAGCCTCAGGGGGCTATACCTTC; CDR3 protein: CSVEASGGYTF
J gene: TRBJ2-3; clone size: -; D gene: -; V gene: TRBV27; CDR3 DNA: TGTGCCAGCACCGCCGGAGGGGTGGGGACAGATACGCAGTATTTT; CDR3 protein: CASTAGGVGTDTQYF
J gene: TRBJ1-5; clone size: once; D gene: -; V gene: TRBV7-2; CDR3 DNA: TGTGCCAGCAGCTTAGTACCAGGGAGAGGCAATCAGCCCCAGCATTTT; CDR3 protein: CASSLVPGRGNQPQHF
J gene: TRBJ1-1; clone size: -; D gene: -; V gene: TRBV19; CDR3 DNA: TGTGCCAGTAGTAGATCGGCAGGGTCGAACACTGAAGCTTTCTTT; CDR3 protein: CASSRSAGSNTEAFF
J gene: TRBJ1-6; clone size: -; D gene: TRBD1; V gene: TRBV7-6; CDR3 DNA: TGTGCCAGCAGCGCAGGGACAGCGGAGAGCTCCTATAATTCACCCCTCCACTTT; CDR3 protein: CASSAGTAESSYNSPLHF
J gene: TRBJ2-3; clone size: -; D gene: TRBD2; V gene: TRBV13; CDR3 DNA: TGTGCCAGCAGCTCGAATCTAGCGGGGTCTAGCACAGATACGCAGTATTTT; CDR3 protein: CASSSNLAGSSTDTQYF
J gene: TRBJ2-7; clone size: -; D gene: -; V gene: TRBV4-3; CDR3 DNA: TGCGCCAGCAGCCAAGATTTTGGCTCCGCAGTCGAGCAGTACTTC; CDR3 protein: CASSQDFGSAVEQYF
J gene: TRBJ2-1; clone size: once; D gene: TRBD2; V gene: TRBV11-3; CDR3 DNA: TGTGCCAGCAGTATAGGGGTGGGCGGGAGTTCGGATGAGCAGTTCTTC; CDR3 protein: CASSIGVGGSSDEQFF
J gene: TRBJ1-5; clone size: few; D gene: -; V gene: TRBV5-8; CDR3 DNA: TGTGCCAGCAGCCACGACAGTCACTATCAGCCCCAGCATTTT; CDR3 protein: CASSHDSHYQPQHF
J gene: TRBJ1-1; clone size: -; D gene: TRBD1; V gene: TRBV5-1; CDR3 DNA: TGCGCCAGCAGCTCCACGGGACAGGGACGTGAAGCTTTCTTT; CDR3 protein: CASSSTGQGREAFF
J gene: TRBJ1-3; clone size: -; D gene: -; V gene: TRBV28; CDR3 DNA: TGTGCCAGCAGGCCCCGGGACACATTATCTGGAAACACCATATATTTT; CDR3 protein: CASRPRDTLSGNTIYF
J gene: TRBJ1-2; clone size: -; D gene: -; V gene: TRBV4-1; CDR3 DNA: TGCGCCAGCAGCCAAGAAGGAAATTTTGCACATGGCTACACCTTC; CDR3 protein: CASSQEGNFAHGYTF